One sample yielded the 26 T cell receptor beta chains listed below, sequenced in a study of response to subunit inactivated influenza vaccine listed by TCRdb under 2018. Libraries were constructed by RT-PCR. Sequenced on an Illumina HiSeq 2500. TCRdb trimmed the raw reads at Q25, called clones with MiXCR and kept productive beta chains. Identical CDR3 protein sequences are pooled into one entry, listed with their most common genes and DNA. This sample is represented by roughly 780,000 distinct CDR3 sequences; under 20% of them were singletons. Together, the top ten hold roughly a tenth of the sample. The input for sequencing was PBMCs from blood, taken 5 to 6 days after vaccination. These receptors were collected from a man aged 50-59 years who received an inactivated influenza vaccine. Donor details come from another sample of the same person, matched by shared clones.

There are a few counts of this clonotype. The CDR3 loop reads CASSYLHPNTGELFF. The CDR3 bases are TGTGCCAGCAGTTACCTACACCCGAACACCGGGGAGCTGTTTTTT. The J gene is TRBJ2-2, the V gene TRBV6-2 or TRBV6-3; unclear D gene. With 2 bases removed from V and 0 bases from J, the gap between germline ends came to 7 bases. Germline V gene lookup returns CDR1 MNHEY and CDR2 SVGEGT. The CDR3 covers 15 residues.

The CDR3 here is CASSPTGRKDYGYTF. The CDR3 DNA follows: TGTGCCAGCAGCCCAACAGGGAGGAAGGACTATGGCTACACCTTC. The chain links TRBV5-5 to TRBJ1-2, with D possibly being TRBD1 (6 bases). V was cut by 4 bases and J by 3 bases, with 16 bases left in between. In germline, CDR1 is SGHKS, CDR2 YYEKEE (reference sequence). CDR3 length: 15 residues.

The chain uses TRBV10-3 and TRBJ2-3; 7 bases align to TRBD1. V lost 0 bases and J lost 6; bases outside the gene matches: 6. Germline CDR1 and CDR2: ENHRY and SYGVKD. The CDR3 loop spans 15 amino acids. The CDR3 reads CAISESTGVGDTQYF. The CDR3 coding sequence is TGTGCCATCAGTGAGTCTACAGGGGTTGGGGATACGCAGTATTTT.

This clonotype was counted ten times or more. The rearrangement joins TRBV20-1 to TRBJ2-7, with 8 positions matching TRBD1. The V segment lost 0 bases and the J segment 7 bases; nucleotides outside the gene matches: 5. CDR1 and CDR2 from the germline V gene are DFQATT and SNEGSKA (reference sequence). This CDR3 comprises 13 residues. The CDR3 protein is CSARETRGLEQYF. Here the CDR3 DNA reads TGCAGTGCTAGAGAGACCAGGGGGCTTGAGCAGTACTTC.

This clonotype was counted many times. The genes are TRBV27 and TRBJ2-3, with D perhaps TRBD2 (5 bases). Trimming shortened V by 8 bases and J by 4 bases, and 10 bases separated the two germline ends. Per germline, CDR1 MNHEY and CDR2 SMNVEV (reference sequence). The CDR3 length is 12 residues. In nucleotides, the CDR3 is TGTGCCAGCCGGGATGGGCCAGATACGCAGTATTTT. Amino acids: CASRDGPDTQYF.

V and J are TRBV4-3 and TRBJ1-1; D perhaps matches TRBD1 (6 bases). Per the germline V gene, CDR1 is LGHNA and CDR2 is YSLEER. V lost 0 bases and J 10 bases, leaving 15 bases between the germline ends. This CDR3 region has 14 residues. As DNA, the CDR3 is TGCGCCAGCAGCCAAGAAGGTACAGGGACTTCAGCTTTCTTT. This encodes CASSQEGTGTSAFF.

The V gene is TRBV5-5, the J gene TRBJ2-5, with D perhaps matching TRBD1 or TRBD2 (5 bases each). V lost 4 bases to trimming and J lost 9 bases, with 19 bases between them. The CDR3 is 14 residues long. Germline V CDR1 and CDR2: SGHKS, YYEKEE (reference sequence). CDR3 DNA sequence: TGTGCCAGCAGCGGGGGACGCCGAGAGGTGGCCCAGTACTTC. Protein sequence: CASSGGRREVAQYF.

The gene calls are TRBV28 and TRBJ2-7; the D gene is possibly TRBD2 (5 bases). Germline values: CDR1 MDHEN, CDR2 SYDVKM. Between the trimmed V and J ends, which lost 6 bases and 3 bases, there was a span of 12 bases. This CDR3 is built from 13 residues. This CDR3 reads CASSHGEFYEQYF. CDR3 bases: TGTGCCAGCAGCCATGGGGAGTTCTACGAGCAGTACTTC.

This clonotype was picked up many times. The genes are TRBV5-1 and TRBJ2-1; a possible D gene is TRBD2 (5 bases). Looked up from germline, CDR1 is SGHRS and CDR2 is YFSETQ. V was trimmed by 0 bases and J by 6 bases, leaving 10 bases between them. CDR3 size: 14 residues. CDR3 bases: TGCGCCAGCAGCTTGGTACCGGGGATCAATGAGCAGTTCTTC. Protein sequence: CASSLVPGINEQFF.

This clonotype has a handful of counts. This chain connects TRBV6-5 to TRBJ2-7; 7 bases fit TRBD2. The CDR3 consists of 14 residues. J gave up 4 bases and V 0 bases, and 3 bases lay outside the gene matches. CDR1 and CDR2 (germline): MNHEY, SVGAGI. The CDR3 reads CASSYSRRGYEQYF. The CDR3 coding sequence is TGTGCCAGCAGTTACTCTCGGCGGGGGTACGAGCAGTACTTC.

The rearrangement uses TRBV12-3 or TRBV12-4 and TRBJ2-1, with D possibly matching TRBD2 (6 bases). This CDR3 is built from 14 residues. V lost 5 bases, J lost 6 bases, and 14 bases lay in between. CDR3 amino acids: CASSPPGVFNEQFF. In DNA form, the CDR3 reads TGTGCCAGCAGTCCGCCGGGGGTTTTCAATGAGCAGTTCTTC.

The genes are TRBV20-1 and TRBJ2-5; 13 bases match TRBD2. CDR1 is DFQATT and CDR2 is SNEGSKA in the germline V gene (reference sequence). The CDR3 spans 15 residues. V lost 4 bases and J lost 0; bases outside the gene matches: 2. CDR3 sequence: CSATGTSGNQETQYF. The DNA for the CDR3 is TGCAGTGCTACTGGGACTAGCGGGAACCAAGAGACCCAGTACTTC.

This clonotype appeared a few times. The CDR3 coding sequence is TGTGCCACCAGTGATAATCTGGAGGGACAAGAGACCCAGTACTTC. Translated: CATSDNLEGQETQYF. This sequence joins TRBV24-1 and TRBJ2-5, with D tentatively TRBD2 (6 bases). Per the germline V gene, CDR1 is KGHDR and CDR2 is SFDVKD. The CDR3 sequence is 15 residues long. Trimming stripped 3 bases from V and 2 bases from J, with 12 bases between.

The genes are TRBV4-3 and TRBJ2-7; 8 bases map to TRBD2. The V segment lost 0 bases and the J segment 6 bases; nucleotides outside the gene matches: 7. Per germline, CDR1 LGHNA and CDR2 YSLEER. The CDR3 covers 15 residues. CDR3 sequence (DNA): TGCGCCAGCAGCCAAGATATGGCGGGGGGCGTCGAGCAGTACTTC. Translated, it gives CASSQDMAGGVEQYF.

This clonotype occurred many times. The chain uses TRBV7-8 and TRBJ2-1, with 10 bases matching TRBD2. With 0 bases clipped from V and 4 bases from J, the junction kept 12 bases outside the gene matches. Germline CDR1 and CDR2: SGHVS and FQNEAQ. The CDR3 covers 19 residues. The CDR3 DNA follows: TGTGCCAGCAGCTTAGCGCGTCTAGCGGGAGAGGGGATATACAATGAGCAGTTCTTC. Protein: CASSLARLAGEGIYNEQFF.

This clonotype occurred a few times. The gene calls are TRBV5-5 and TRBJ2-1; tentatively, D is TRBD1 (5 bases). Trimming removed 2 bases from V and 5 bases from J, with 11 bases in between. The CDR3 is 14 amino acids. The germline CDR1 and CDR2 sequences are SGHKS and YYEKEE (reference sequence). This chain's CDR3 is CASSFQGAHNEQFF. CDR3 nucleotides: TGTGCCAGCAGCTTCCAGGGTGCCCACAATGAGCAGTTCTTC.

In its sample, this clonotype was seen a few times. The chain recombines TRBV12-3 or TRBV12-4 with TRBJ2-7, with D possibly matching TRBD2 (6 bases). V lost 1 base to trimming and J lost 6 bases, with 16 bases between them. The CDR3 has 15 amino acids. CDR3 protein: CASSLGAGRTSEQYF. The CDR3 DNA reads TGTGCCAGCAGTTTAGGAGCGGGCCGAACTAGCGAGCAGTACTTC.

This clonotype has more than one count but fewer than ten. The V and J genes are TRBV7-8 and TRBJ2-3, with TRBD2 identical over 7 bases. V lost 5 bases and J lost 2; bases outside the gene matches: 4. The germline V gene has CDR1 SGHVS and CDR2 FQNEAQ. This CDR3 has 14 amino acids. Here the CDR3 reads CASSQKRDTDTQYF. CDR3 DNA: TGTGCCAGCAGCCAAAAGCGGGACACAGATACGCAGTATTTT. Drawing the rest from reference TRBV7-8 and TRBJ2-3, the complete variable domain is GAGVSQSPRYKVAKRGQDVALRCDPISGHVSLFWYQQALGQGPEFLTYFQNEAQLDKSGLPSDRFFAERPEGSVSTLKIQRTQQEDSAVYLCASSQKRDTDTQYFGPGTRLTVL.

V usage is TRBV28 and J usage is TRBJ2-5; the match to TRBD2 covers 8 bases. The J segment lost 7 bases and the V segment lost 2 bases, leaving 6 bases of the junction unmatched. CDR1 and CDR2 from the germline V gene are MDHEN and SYDVKM. The CDR3 loop spans 14 amino acids. The CDR3 sequence: CASSLAGGDGTQYF. The CDR3 nucleotides read TGTGCCAGCAGTTTAGCGGGGGGCGATGGGACCCAGTACTTC.

V is TRBV20-1 and J is TRBJ2-1; 7 bases line up with TRBD2. The CDR3 totals 15 residues. Germline loops: CDR1 DFQATT, CDR2 SNEGSKA (reference sequence). Trimming at V came to 3 bases and at J to 6 bases, leaving 11 bases not matched to a gene. In DNA form, the CDR3 reads TGCAGTGCTAGTCGCTATGCGGGAGTCCCCAATGAGCAGTTCTTC. Its protein is CSASRYAGVPNEQFF.

The chain is built from TRBV7-2 and TRBJ1-6; no definite D call. Per germline, CDR1 SGHTA and CDR2 FQGNSA. V lost 5 bases, J lost 9 bases, and 11 bases lay in between. The CDR3 runs to 13 residues. The CDR3 region is CASSPKLGSPLHF. The CDR3 bases are TGTGCCAGCAGCCCAAAACTGGGTTCACCCCTCCACTTT.

Only one count was recorded for this clonotype. This rearrangement joins TRBV24-1 to TRBJ2-1; a weak D match, TRBD2 (6 bases). With 5 bases removed from V and 9 bases from J, the gap between germline ends came to 13 bases. CDR1 is KGHDR and CDR2 is SFDVKD in the germline V gene. There are 13 residues in the CDR3. CDR3 nucleotides: TGTGCCACCAGTGGTTTTTTGGGGGGTGAGCAGTTCTTC. Protein sequence: CATSGFLGGEQFF.

The chain recombines TRBV6-5 with TRBJ1-1, with 9 bases fitting TRBD1. The CDR3 loop spans 14 amino acids. Unmatched junction bases numbered 3, after V lost 4 bases and J lost 3 bases. Germline V gene lookup returns CDR1 MNHEY and CDR2 SVGAGI. CDR3 in amino acids: CASSWTGVHTEAFF. The DNA of the CDR3 is TGTGCCAGCAGTTGGACAGGGGTTCACACTGAAGCTTTCTTT.

This clonotype showed up just a few times. CDR3 residues: CASSSLAGASGELFF. The CDR3 DNA sequence: TGTGCCAGCAGCTCGCTAGCGGGAGCGTCAGGGGAGCTGTTTTTT. J is TRBJ2-2 and V is TRBV9; 10 bases fit TRBD2. Trimming at V came to 4 bases and at J to 8 bases, leaving 8 bases not matched to a gene. CDR3 length equals 15 residues. Germline lookup yields CDR1 SGDLS and CDR2 YYNGEE.

This clonotype was counted many times. The chain joins TRBV12-3 or TRBV12-4 to TRBJ2-3, with 7 bases fitting TRBD2. The ends lost 2 bases at V and 4 bases at J; junction bases unmatched: 6. The CDR3 extends over 15 amino acids. The CDR3 is CASSLSGGMADTQYF. The CDR3 coding sequence is TGTGCCAGCAGTTTATCGGGGGGAATGGCAGATACGCAGTATTTT.

This clonotype was picked up a small number of times. This chain joins TRBV6-5 and TRBJ2-3; D tentatively reads TRBD1 or TRBD2 (5 bases each). The CDR3 loop spans 15 amino acids. From germline, CDR1 is MNHEY and CDR2 SVGAGI. Trimming cost V 2 bases and J 1 base, with 10 bases left between them. The CDR3 is CASSYGGVGTDTQYF. The CDR3 DNA sequence: TGTGCCAGCAGTTACGGGGGTGTCGGCACAGATACGCAGTATTTT.